The sample holds many counts of the clone carrying this T cell receptor (beta chain). TCRdb ran MiXCR on the 5' RACE reads and lists one entry per CDR3 protein. The table records about 440,000 distinct CDR3 sequences, 20% of them present only once. This record belongs to a study of T-cell memory formation after mild COVID-19. V lost 7 bases, J lost 7 bases, and 5 bases stayed unmatched. The CDR3 length is 12 residues. The clonotype was recovered from an adult woman who had mild COVID-19 (a few samples of this study predate the infection). Cell type and time point are not known. The specimen sequenced was PBMCs or a T cell subset sorted from them (not recorded which). This rearrangement joins TRBV12-3 or TRBV12-4 to TRBJ1-1; 8 nucleotides line up with TRBD1. CDR3 residues: CASTITGGEAFF. The CDR3, as DNA: TGTGCCAGCACTATAACAGGGGGTGAAGCTTTCTTT.